This T cell receptor (beta chain) derives from a study of technical replicates of blood from several donors. TCRdb keeps only in-frame clones here, not all; method: immunoSEQ multiplex PCR. Of around 80,000 clones listed, 98% were seen once; the top ten hold more than 0.12%. CDR3 size: 17 residues. The V gene lost 0 bases and the J gene lost 4 bases, with 16 bases spanning the gap. Germline values: CDR1 KGHSH, CDR2 LQKENI. Sequencing was performed on T cells isolated from PBMCs. The V call is TRBV18, the J call TRBJ2-1, with D tentatively TRBD2 (6 bases). The receptor comes from a human donor in good health. The CDR3: CASSPPGGDSLYNEQFF. CDR3 DNA: TGTGCCAGCTCACCACCGGGGGGTGACAGCCTTTACAATGAGCAGTTCTTC.